Listed here are 27 T cell receptor beta chains from one sample, sequenced in a study of control samples from healthy donors and cancer patients. Using immunoSEQ multiplex PCR, the repertoire was profiled, and TCRdb retains in-frame clones only, with some absent. The sample has about 150,000 clones, roughly 94% seen once. The sequencing input was blood. The source of these receptors is a man in his forties in good health.

The V call is TRBV6-1, the J call TRBJ2-7; 9 nucleotides match TRBD1. This CDR3 is built from 14 residues. The germline CDR1 and CDR2 sequences are MNHNS and SASEGT. V was pared by 2 bases and J by 6 bases, with 5 bases of the junction left unmatched. CDR3 nucleotide sequence: TGTGCCAGCAGTGAACTACAGGGGGCTGGCGAGCAGTACTTC. Residues: CASSELQGAGEQYF.

The chain carries TRBV5-1 and TRBJ1-6, with D tentatively TRBD1 (5 bases). CDR3 length: 15 residues. Trimming took 0 bases from V and 7 from J, leaving 11 bases between them. Germline CDR1 SGHRS, CDR2 YFSETQ. The DNA of the CDR3 is TGCGCCAGCAGCTTGGAAGGGGCTCGGAATTCACCCCTCCACTTT. Residues: CASSLEGARNSPLHF.

The gene calls are TRBV7-9 and TRBJ2-2; D perhaps matches TRBD1 (5 bases). The CDR3 loop spans 15 amino acids. CDR1 SEHNR and CDR2 FQNEAQ come from the germline V gene (reference sequence). V was shortened by 5 bases and J by 0 bases, with 10 bases between the two germline ends. CDR3 sequence reads: CASSPTGPNTGELFF. CDR3 DNA: TGTGCCAGCAGCCCAACAGGTCCGAACACCGGGGAGCTGTTTTTT.

The sample holds one count of this clone. The chain couples TRBV7-2 to TRBJ2-2; TRBD2 agrees at 8 bases. CDR1 SGHTA and CDR2 FQGNSA come from the germline V gene. The trim removed 5 bases at V and 4 bases at J, leaving 3 bases unmatched. The CDR3 is 14 amino acids. CDR3 bases: TGTGCCAGCAGCCGGGGGGGTAGCACCGGGGAGCTGTTTTTT. Its translation is CASSRGGSTGELFF.

DNA of the CDR3: TGCGCCAGCAGCCAAGGTCCGGCCACTGGGGGGTACGAGCAGTACTTC. Protein sequence: CASSQGPATGGYEQYF. J is TRBJ2-7 and V is TRBV4-1, with D maybe TRBD2 (6 bases). The length of the CDR3 is 16 residues. Looked up from germline, CDR1 is MGHRA and CDR2 is YSYEKL. Trimming removed 1 base at V and 4 bases at J, with 17 bases between.

Comment on this clone: This sequence may be a read error, since a much larger clone differs from it by one base. The chain joins TRBV19 to TRBJ1-1; D unresolved. Germline loops: CDR1 LNHDA, CDR2 SQIVND (reference sequence). V lost 3 bases and J lost 1, with 0 bases in between. The CDR3 runs 11 residues. The CDR3 spells CASSMNTEAFF. CDR3 bases: TGTGCCAGTAGTATGAACACTGAAGCTTTCTTT. Based on the CDR3 plus reference TRBV19 and TRBJ1-1, the full variable domain is DGGITQSPKYLFRKEGQNVTLSCEQNLNHDAMYWYRQDPGQGLRLIYYSQIVNDFQKGDIAEGYSVSREKKESFPLTVTSAQKNPTAFYLCASSMNTEAFFGQGTRLTVV.

The chain joins TRBV3-1 (or the pseudogene TRBV3-2) to TRBJ2-7; D possibly corresponds to TRBD1 (5 bases). This CDR3 spans 16 amino acids. CDR1 and CDR2 from the germline V gene are LGHDT and YNNKEL (reference sequence). Trimming left V 5 bases short and J 0 bases short, with 17 bases between. CDR3 in DNA: TGTGCCAGCAGCGCAAGGGAACAGGCCCTCTCCTACGAGCAGTACTTC. It specifies CASSAREQALSYEQYF.

This clone was detected once. V and J are TRBV2 and TRBJ1-5; D remains unclear. Germline V gene sequence: CDR1 SNHLY, CDR2 FYNNEI. This CDR3 has 15 amino acids. Trimming stripped 6 bases from V and 0 bases from J, with 12 bases between. CDR3 amino acids: CASRNDIRSNQPQHF. The CDR3 bases are TGTGCCAGCAGGAATGACATCCGTAGCAATCAGCCCCAGCATTTT.

The chain carries TRBV18 and TRBJ2-2; D is ambiguous. Germline V lookup: CDR1 KGHSH, CDR2 LQKENI. CDR3 length: 13 amino acids. Deletions cut 1 base from V and 2 bases from J, with 2 bases between. CDR3 bases: TGTGCCAGCTCACCACTAAACACCGGGGAGCTGTTTTTT. Its translation is CASSPLNTGELFF. The entire variable domain, with the rest obtained from reference TRBV18 and TRBJ2-2, is as follows: NAGVMQNPRHLVRRRGQEARLRCSPMKGHSHVYWYRQLPEEGLKFMVYLQKENIIDESGMPKERFSAEFPKEGPSILRIQQVVRGDSAAYFCASSPLNTGELFFGEGSRLTVL.

The V gene is TRBV6-5, the J gene TRBJ1-4; 9 nucleotides align to TRBD1. After removal of 6 bases from V and 5 bases from J, the junction contained 10 bases not matched to a gene. The CDR3 spans 16 residues. CDR1 and CDR2 from the germline V gene are MNHEY and SVGAGI. The CDR3 spells CASRYRRDRENEKLFF. DNA of the CDR3: TGTGCCAGCAGGTACCGCCGGGACAGGGAGAATGAAAAACTGTTTTTT.

The chain employs TRBV2 and TRBJ1-1; 7 nucleotides agree with TRBD1. CDR3 size: 14 residues. The V gene end was trimmed by 6 bases and the J gene end by 0 bases; junction bases not matched to a gene: 4. Germline V gene sequence: CDR1 SNHLY, CDR2 FYNNEI. In DNA form, the CDR3 reads TGTGCCAGCAGGAAACAGGGGATGAACACTGAAGCTTTCTTT. Translating it yields CASRKQGMNTEAFF.

This clone was recorded once. The chain links TRBV5-5 to TRBJ1-6; D unresolved. The CDR3 covers 16 residues. The V gene lost 4 bases and the J gene lost 8 bases, with 19 bases spanning the gap. Germline V CDR1 and CDR2: SGHKS, YYEKEE (reference sequence). Here the CDR3 reads CASSPDPTPGDSPLHF. In nucleotides, the CDR3 is TGTGCCAGCAGCCCGGACCCGACACCTGGTGATTCACCCCTCCACTTT.

This clone turned up a few times. V gene TRBV4-1 combines with J gene TRBJ1-6; the match to TRBD1 covers 8 bases. The CDR3 length is 15 residues. V lost 4 bases, J lost 8 bases, and 7 bases stayed unmatched. In germline, CDR1 is MGHRA, CDR2 YSYEKL. CDR3 loop: CASSLWTGYDSPLHF. CDR3 coding DNA: TGCGCCAGCAGCCTTTGGACAGGGTATGATTCACCCCTCCACTTT.

The V call is TRBV5-1, the J call TRBJ1-2, with a weak D call TRBD1 (6 bases). Germline loops: CDR1 SGHRS, CDR2 YFSETQ. V gave up 1 base and J gave up 3 bases, with 10 bases separating them. The CDR3 is 14 residues long. CDR3 protein: CASSLRGADYGYTF. DNA of the CDR3: TGCGCCAGCAGCTTGAGGGGGGCCGACTATGGCTACACCTTC.

This clone was detected only once. The chain employs TRBV4-2 and TRBJ1-6, with 8 positions matching TRBD1. CDR3 size: 15 residues. Germline V CDR1 and CDR2: LGHNA, YNFKEQ. With V trimmed by 4 bases and J by 5 bases, 4 bases remained unmatched. As DNA, the CDR3 is TGTGCCAGCAGCCCGGACAGGGAGGATAATTCACCCCTCCACTTT. Protein product: CASSPDREDNSPLHF.

The chain is built from TRBV6-5 and TRBJ1-5; D not certain. Germline V gene sequence: CDR1 MNHEY, CDR2 SVGAGI. Trimming pared 7 bases from V and 3 bases from J, leaving 13 bases between. The CDR3 covers 14 residues. CDR3 nucleotides: TGTGCCAGCAAACGCGGCGTTTCCAATCAGCCCCAGCATTTT. This codes for CASKRGVSNQPQHF.

This clone appeared once. The chain employs TRBV19 and TRBJ1-3; D is unclear. This CDR3 has 16 amino acids. The V and J ends lost 0 bases and 0 bases respectively, with 9 bases between them. The germline V gene has CDR1 LNHDA and CDR2 SQIVND (reference sequence). The CDR3 loop reads CASSIDLADSGNTIYF. The CDR3 bases are TGTGCCAGTAGTATAGACCTTGCCGACTCTGGAAACACCATATATTTT.

This clone was recorded a few times. The J gene is TRBJ2-7, the V gene TRBV6-1, with TRBD1 matching over 7 bases. Unmatched junction bases numbered 16, after V lost 0 bases and J lost 5 bases. The CDR3 has 18 amino acids. Germline V gives CDR1 MNHNS, CDR2 SASEGT. The CDR3 protein is CASSEAPLKPGQRNEQYF. The CDR3, as DNA: TGTGCCAGCAGTGAAGCCCCATTGAAGCCGGGACAGAGAAACGAGCAGTACTTC.

The V and J genes are TRBV6-4 and TRBJ2-1; D might be TRBD1 or TRBD2, each matching 5 bases. The CDR3 runs 14 residues. Germline V gives CDR1 MRHNA, CDR2 SNTAGT. V lost 5 bases and J lost 5, with 13 bases in between. The chain's CDR3 is CASSLWGTDNEQFF. In DNA, the CDR3 is TGTGCCAGCAGTCTCTGGGGGACGGACAATGAGCAGTTCTTC.

This rearrangement joins TRBV19 to TRBJ1-3; 7 bases line up with TRBD1. The germline V gene has CDR1 LNHDA and CDR2 SQIVND (reference sequence). This CDR3 has 15 amino acids. The V segment lost 5 bases and the J segment 4 bases; nucleotides outside the gene matches: 8. The CDR3 here is CASSPRQGGGNTIYF. CDR3 in DNA: TGTGCCAGTAGTCCGAGACAGGGAGGAGGAAACACCATATATTTT.

This sequence joins TRBV11-2 and TRBJ1-2; D is unresolved. The CDR3 has 14 residues. Looked up from germline, CDR1 is SGHAT and CDR2 is FQNNGV. The germline V and J ends were trimmed by 4 bases and 1 base, with 10 bases remaining between them. CDR3 DNA: TGTGCCAGCAGCTCTGGCCGGGGTAACTATGGCTACACCTTC. Translating gives CASSSGRGNYGYTF.

This clone was recorded a few times. V and J are TRBV18 and TRBJ1-5, with D perhaps matching TRBD1 (5 bases). Germline V gives CDR1 KGHSH, CDR2 LQKENI. The CDR3 spans 17 residues. The V and J ends lost 2 bases and 0 bases respectively, with 14 bases between them. CDR3 protein: CASSPGAVTYSNQPQHF. Written as DNA, the CDR3 is TGTGCCAGCTCACCAGGGGCCGTTACCTATAGCAATCAGCCCCAGCATTTT. The full variable domain, rest sourced from reference TRBV18 and TRBJ1-5, is NAGVMQNPRHLVRRRGQEARLRCSPMKGHSHVYWYRQLPEEGLKFMVYLQKENIIDESGMPKERFSAEFPKEGPSILRIQQVVRGDSAAYFCASSPGAVTYSNQPQHFGDGTRLSIL.

The J gene is TRBJ1-2, the V gene TRBV28; D gene uncertain. The CDR3 contains 13 residues. Germline-derived CDR1 and CDR2 are MDHEN and SYDVKM. Trimming shortened V by 2 bases and J by 8 bases, and 12 bases separated the two germline ends. The CDR3 sequence: CASSLNGVGGYTF. The CDR3 DNA reads as TGTGCCAGCAGTTTAAACGGGGTAGGAGGCTACACCTTC.

V usage is TRBV6-2 or TRBV6-3 and J usage is TRBJ1-5, with TRBD1 as a possible D gene (6 bases). Per the germline V gene, CDR1 is MNHEY and CDR2 is SVGEGT. The CDR3 has 15 residues. The V end was cut by 4 bases, the J end by 11 bases, with 21 bases between. In nucleotides, the CDR3 is TGTGCCAGCAGTTCCACCGCACAGGGAACTTTGGCCCAGCATTTT. Its translation: CASSSTAQGTLAQHF.

The genes are TRBV27 and TRBJ1-3, with D hard to call. Germline assignment: CDR1 MNHEY and CDR2 SMNVEV (reference sequence). The CDR3 runs to 11 residues. CDR3 sequence reads: CPRTSGNTIYF. CDR3 in DNA: TGTCCAAGGACCTCTGGAAACACCATATATTTT.

The V call is TRBV5-1, the J call TRBJ2-5; D call uncertain. In germline, CDR1 is SGHRS, CDR2 YFSETQ. V was cut by 0 bases and J by 5 bases, with 5 bases left in between. There are 12 residues in the CDR3. The CDR3 region is CASSLEGETQYF. In DNA, the CDR3 is TGCGCCAGCAGCTTGGAAGGGGAGACCCAGTACTTC. Full variable domain (missing parts from reference TRBV5-1 and TRBJ2-5): KAGVTQTPRYLIKTRGQQVTLSCSPISGHRSVSWYQQTPGQGLQFLFEYFSETQRNKGNFPGRFSGRQFSNSRSEMNVSTLELGDSALYLCASSLEGETQYFGPGTRLLVL.

The chain uses TRBV7-2 and TRBJ2-1; 9 bases match TRBD1. The germline gives CDR1 SGHTA, CDR2 FQGNSA. V gave up 6 bases and J gave up 6 bases; unmatched junction bases: 6. The CDR3 covers 14 residues. Here the CDR3 DNA reads TGTGCCAGCAGGGCCGGGACAGGGTTCAATGAGCAGTTCTTC. It is translated as CASRAGTGFNEQFF.